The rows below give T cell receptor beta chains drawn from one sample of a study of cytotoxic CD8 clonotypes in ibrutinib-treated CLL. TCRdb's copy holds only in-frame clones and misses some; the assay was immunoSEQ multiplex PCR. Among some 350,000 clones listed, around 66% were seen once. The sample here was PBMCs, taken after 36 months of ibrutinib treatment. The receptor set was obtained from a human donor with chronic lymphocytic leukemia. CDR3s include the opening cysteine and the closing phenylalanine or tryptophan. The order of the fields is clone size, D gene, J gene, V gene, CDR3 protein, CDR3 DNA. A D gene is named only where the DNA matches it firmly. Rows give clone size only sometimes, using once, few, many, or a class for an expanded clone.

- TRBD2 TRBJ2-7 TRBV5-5 CASSFGTSGVSEQYF TGTGCCAGCAGCTTCGGGACTAGCGGGGTCTCCGAGCAGTACTTC
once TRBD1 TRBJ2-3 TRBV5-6 CASSLPDRNTDTQYF TGTGCCAGCAGCTTGCCGGACAGGAACACAGATACGCAGTATTTT
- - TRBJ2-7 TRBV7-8 CASSWDKTYGEQYF TGTGCCAGCAGCTGGGACAAAACCTACGGGGAGCAGTACTTC
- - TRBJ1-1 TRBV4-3 CASSQDSPLWTEAFF TGCGCCAGCAGCCAAGATAGTCCCTTGTGGACTGAAGCTTTCTTT
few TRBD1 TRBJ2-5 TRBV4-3 CASSHGPGGLQETQYF TGCGCCAGCAGCCATGGCCCAGGGGGCCTTCAAGAGACCCAGTACTTC
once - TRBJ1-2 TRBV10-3 CAISESVPGEGYTF TGTGCCATCAGTGAGTCGGTGCCCGGGGAGGGCTACACCTTC
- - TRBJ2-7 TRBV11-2 CASSRGLELRNEQYF TGTGCCAGCAGCCGGGGACTCGAATTGAGGAACGAGCAGTACTTC
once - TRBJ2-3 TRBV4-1 CASSQLGPGHTDTQYF TGCGCCAGCAGCCAACTAGGGCCAGGTCACACAGATACGCAGTATTTT
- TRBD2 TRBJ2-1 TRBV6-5 CASRRGLGNNEQFF TGTGCCAGCAGGCGAGGACTAGGGAACAATGAGCAGTTCTTC
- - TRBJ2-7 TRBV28 CASADEAGYEQYF TGTGCCAGCGCCGACGAGGCGGGCTACGAGCAGTACTTC
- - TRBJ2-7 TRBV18 CASSPLSEYEQYF TGTGCCAGCTCACCACTATCTGAGTACGAGCAGTACTTC
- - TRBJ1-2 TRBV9 CASSVARAGYSYGYTF TGTGCCAGCAGCGTAGCCCGGGCAGGGTATAGCTATGGCTACACCTTC
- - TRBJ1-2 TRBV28 CASSLEGNGYTF TGTGCCAGCAGTTTGGAAGGGAATGGCTACACCTTC
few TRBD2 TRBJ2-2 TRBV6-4 CASSPLSGRAGELFF TGTGCCAGCAGTCCATTAAGCGGGAGAGCCGGGGAGCTGTTTTTT
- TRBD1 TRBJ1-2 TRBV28 CASSSSGDRGYSGYTF TGTGCCAGCAGTTCATCAGGGGACAGGGGATATTCTGGCTACACCTTC
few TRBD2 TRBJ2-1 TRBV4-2 CASSRLAGGYEQFF TGTGCCAGCAGTCGGCTAGCGGGGGGATATGAGCAGTTCTTC
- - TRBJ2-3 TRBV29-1 CSVTTDMRRTDTQYF TGCAGCGTTACCACCGATATGCGGCGGACAGATACGCAGTATTTT
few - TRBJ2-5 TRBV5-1 CASSLVSYYLGETQYF TGCGCCAGCAGCTTGGTTTCGTACTACTTAGGAGAGACCCAGTACTTC
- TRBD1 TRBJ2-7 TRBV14 CASSHGQGIEQYF TGTGCCAGCAGCCACGGACAGGGGATCGAGCAGTACTTC
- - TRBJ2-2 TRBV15 CATSRSRGPGELFF TGTGCCACCAGCAGGAGTCGGGGTCCCGGGGAGCTGTTTTTT
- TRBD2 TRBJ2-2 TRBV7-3 CASQREFNTGELFF TGTGCCAGCCAGCGGGAGTTTAACACCGGGGAGCTGTTTTTT
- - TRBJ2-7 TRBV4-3 CASSRALGGSYEQYF TGCGCCAGCAGCCGGGCATTGGGGGGATCCTACGAGCAGTACTTC
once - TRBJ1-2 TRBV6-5 CASSYLGYGYTF TGTGCCAGCAGTTATCTAGGGTATGGCTACACCTTC
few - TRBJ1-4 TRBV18 CASSPPHLGKLFF TGTGCCAGCTCACCACCGCATCTTGGAAAACTGTTTTTT
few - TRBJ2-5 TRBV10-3 CAIRGQETQYF TGTGCCATCAGGGGTCAAGAGACCCAGTACTTC
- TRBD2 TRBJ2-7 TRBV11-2 CASSSPGLAGPRYEQYF TGTGCCAGCAGCTCACCAGGACTAGCGGGACCCAGATACGAGCAGTACTTC
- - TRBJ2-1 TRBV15 CATERGTAGNEQFF TGTGCCACCGAACGGGGGACCGCTGGCAATGAGCAGTTCTTC
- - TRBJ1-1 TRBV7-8 CASSLIRGEGTTEAFF TGTGCCAGCAGCTTAATCCGGGGGGAGGGGACCACTGAAGCTTTCTTT
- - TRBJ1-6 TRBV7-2 CASSQRVSSYNSPLHF TGTGCCAGCAGCCAAAGGGTCAGCTCCTATAATTCACCCCTCCACTTT
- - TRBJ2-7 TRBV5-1 CASSLAGGREWEQYF TGCGCCAGCAGCTTGGCCGGAGGCAGGGAATGGGAGCAGTACTTC
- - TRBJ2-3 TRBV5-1 CASSNPGGTDTQYF TGCGCCAGCAGTAACCCAGGCGGCACAGATACGCAGTATTTT
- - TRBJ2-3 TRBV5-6 CASSRRLLDTQYF TGTGCCAGCAGCCGGCGACTGCTAGATACGCAGTATTTT
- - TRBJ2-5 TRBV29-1 CSSRTQETQYF TGCAGCTCAAGGACCCAAGAGACCCAGTACTTC
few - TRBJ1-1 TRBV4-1 CASSQERQGNTEAFF TGCGCCAGCAGCCAAGAGAGGCAGGGAAACACTGAAGCTTTCTTT
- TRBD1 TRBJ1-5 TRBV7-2 CASSHYGDRVSQPQHF TGTGCCAGCAGCCACTATGGGGACAGGGTCAGCCAGCCCCAGCATTTT
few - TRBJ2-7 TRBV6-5 CASRHKSGTLQYF TGTGCCAGCAGACACAAATCCGGGACCCTACAGTACTTC
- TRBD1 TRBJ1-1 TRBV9 CASSVATGHFTEAFF TGTGCCAGCAGCGTAGCGACAGGGCATTTCACTGAAGCTTTCTTT
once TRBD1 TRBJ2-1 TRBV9 CASSVAQGEYYEQFF TGTGCCAGCAGCGTAGCTCAGGGGGAGTACTATGAGCAGTTCTTC
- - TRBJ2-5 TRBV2 CASSPPGETQYF TGTGCCAGCAGTCCCCCAGGGGAGACCCAGTACTTC
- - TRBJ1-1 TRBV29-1 CSVGSVMNTEAFF TGCAGCGTGGGTAGCGTCATGAACACTGAAGCTTTCTTT
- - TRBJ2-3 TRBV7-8 CASSLVLLGDTQYF TGTGCCAGCAGCTTAGTACTCCTAGGGGATACGCAGTATTTT
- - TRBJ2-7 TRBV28 CASTPGTFNYEQYF TGTGCCAGCACCCCCGGGACTTTTAACTACGAGCAGTACTTC
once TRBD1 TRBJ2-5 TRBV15 CATSRYDRGETQYF TGTGCCACCAGCAGATACGACAGGGGAGAGACCCAGTACTTC
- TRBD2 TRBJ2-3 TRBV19 CASMEWASGPDTQYF TGTGCCAGTATGGAGTGGGCTAGCGGGCCAGATACGCAGTATTTT
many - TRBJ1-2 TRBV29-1 CSVTDGYYGYTF TGCAGCGTTACCGATGGCTACTATGGCTACACCTTC
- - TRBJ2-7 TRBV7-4 CASSLPPGQTYEQYF TGTGCCAGCAGCTTACCCCCCGGACAGACCTACGAGCAGTACTTC
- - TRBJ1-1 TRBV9 CASSVVAGVGHTEAFF TGTGCCAGCAGCGTAGTGGCGGGTGTGGGGCACACTGAAGCTTTCTTT
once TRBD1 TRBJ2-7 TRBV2 CASSKPGQGLNEQYF TGTGCCAGCAGCAAACCGGGACAGGGGCTAAACGAGCAGTACTTC
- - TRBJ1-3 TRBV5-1 CASSLVGGAGNTIYF TGCGCCAGCAGCCTGGTTGGGGGCGCTGGAAACACCATATATTTT
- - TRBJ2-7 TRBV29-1 CSASDKSYEQYF TGCAGCGCGTCCGACAAATCCTACGAGCAGTACTTC
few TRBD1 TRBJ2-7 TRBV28 CASSLTGGEQYF TGTGCCAGCAGTTTGACAGGGGGCGAGCAGTACTTC